Included here is one T cell receptor (beta chain) sequence, with context. Its target is not known. This sample was taken from a study of cytomegalovirus exposure and HLA in healthy donors. Study-wide results and limits: The dataset shows that most TCR sequences were rare, while some public TCRs occurred in many donors.

This CDR3 has 14 residues. The germline V gene has CDR1 SQVTM and CDR2 ANQGSEA. Trimming left V 2 bases short and J 1 base short, with 11 bases between. The PCR made use of 60 Vbeta and 13 Jbeta primers. Here immunoSEQ multiplex PCR was the method, and the copy in TCRdb shows in-frame clones only, minus some. Of around 140,000 clones in the sample, about 87% were seen once. This TCR was recovered from a woman in her 30s in good health and CMV-seronegative. The sequenced material came from PBMCs. The chain carries TRBV29-1 and TRBJ1-1, with D possibly being TRBD1 (5 bases). The CDR3 DNA reads TGCAGCGTTGAACCGCGACAGTCGAACACTGAAGCTTTCTTT. This codes for CSVEPRQSNTEAFF.